These 32 T cell receptor beta chains were all obtained from the same sample, sequenced in a study of shared clonotypes between healthy human individuals. Sequencing was performed with immunoSEQ multiplex PCR; in TCRdb, only in-frame clones are kept and a portion is missing. The sample lists about 580,000 clones; 95% to 98% were seen once. Terminally differentiated effector memory CD45RA+ cells were excluded from the naive CD8 cells, which were CD45RO-negative and positively selected for CCR7. Input material: naive CD8+ T cells sorted from blood. Receptor source: a man aged 25-45 years in good health.

The chain is built from TRBV11-2 and TRBJ2-5, with a tentative D call TRBD2 (6 bases). This CDR3 is built from 16 residues. Trimming stripped 4 bases from V and 3 bases from J, with 18 bases between. Germline loops: CDR1 SGHAT, CDR2 FQNNGV. In DNA form, the CDR3 reads TGTGCCAGCAGCTCCAGAGGGGAGGTTGGAGAAGAGACCCAGTACTTC. Translated: CASSSRGEVGEETQYF.

The chain couples TRBV5-1 to TRBJ2-5, with 8 bases aligning to TRBD1. This CDR3 has 15 residues. In germline, CDR1 is SGHRS, CDR2 YFSETQ. The ends lost 0 bases at V and 5 bases at J; junction bases unmatched: 6. The CDR3 spells CASSLARTGLETQYF. CDR3 bases: TGCGCCAGCAGCTTGGCGCGGACAGGGTTGGAGACCCAGTACTTC.

The chain combines TRBV28 with TRBJ1-4; D call uncertain. V lost 4 bases, J lost 4 bases, and 16 bases lay in between. Germline lookup yields CDR1 MDHEN and CDR2 SYDVKM. The CDR3 sequence is 16 residues long. The CDR3 DNA is TGTGCCAGCAGTTCATCAGACAACCCTATTAATGAAAAACTGTTTTTT. Translating gives CASSSSDNPINEKLFF.

J is TRBJ1-5 and V is TRBV6-1; D gene unclear. Germline CDR1 and CDR2: MNHNS and SASEGT. The CDR3 contains 15 residues. Trimming removed 0 bases at V and 10 bases at J, with 16 bases between. CDR3 residues: CASSEARQDRHPQHF. The CDR3 region has the DNA TGTGCCAGCAGTGAAGCGCGGCAGGACCGTCACCCCCAGCATTTT.

This chain uses TRBV10-3 with TRBJ1-1, with D maybe TRBD1 (5 bases). V was cut by 2 bases and J by 0 bases, with 19 bases left in between. There are 18 residues in the CDR3. CDR1 and CDR2 (germline): ENHRY, SYGVKD. CDR3 sequence: CAISERLGAGPMNTEAFF. CDR3 nucleotide sequence: TGTGCCATCAGTGAGCGGTTAGGGGCAGGTCCTATGAACACTGAAGCTTTCTTT.

For this clone: At the DNA level, this CDR3 is encoded by other sequences in the same sample as well. The rearrangement links TRBV9 to TRBJ2-7; unclear D gene. The germline CDR1 and CDR2 sequences are SGDLS and YYNGEE. V gave up 4 bases and J gave up 0 bases, with 14 bases separating them. There are 15 residues in the CDR3. The CDR3: CASSPDGLSSYEQYF. CDR3 DNA: TGTGCCAGCAGCCCCGACGGTCTAAGCTCCTACGAGCAGTACTTC.

The V gene is TRBV5-3, the J gene TRBJ2-7, with 7 bases that match TRBD2. TRBV5-3 is sorted into the ORF group, with uncertain function. V lost 1 base, J lost 3 bases, and 19 bases stayed unmatched. The CDR3 sequence is 19 residues long. The CDR3 DNA sequence: TGTGCCAGAAGCTTGTTGGGTTGGAGAGACGGACTAGTGTTCTACGAGCAGTACTTC. Translating gives CARSLLGWRDGLVFYEQYF.

This clone has more than one count but fewer than ten. The CDR3 sequence is CASSSLDPPYNEQFF. For the CDR3, the DNA is TGTGCCAGCAGCTCACTGGACCCCCCCTACAATGAGCAGTTCTTC. The rearrangement uses TRBV7-8 and TRBJ2-1; D call uncertain. The CDR3 totals 15 residues. Germline CDR1 and CDR2: SGHVS and FQNEAQ. Trimming cost V 4 bases and J 2 bases, with 12 bases left between them.

Remarks on this clone: The germline gene is not matched at one end of the junction; a read error may be the cause. The chain is built from TRBV9 and TRBJ2-3; D gene unclear. The CDR3 is 14 amino acids. CDR1 SGDLS and CDR2 YYNGEE come from the germline V gene. CDR3 coding DNA: TGTGCCAGCAGCAGAAGACATATTACAGATGCGCAGTATTTT. Protein product: CASSRRHITDAQYF.

The V call is TRBV7-9, the J call TRBJ1-1; TRBD1 agrees at 7 bases. Germline values: CDR1 SEHNR, CDR2 FQNEAQ (reference sequence). This CDR3 region has 15 residues. The V segment lost 0 bases and the J segment 3 bases; nucleotides outside the gene matches: 4. CDR3 sequence (DNA): TGTGCCAGCAGCTTAGCCCAGGGGGGCGACACTGAAGCTTTCTTT. This gives the protein CASSLAQGGDTEAFF.

The rearrangement uses TRBV2 and TRBJ2-7; D is undetermined. Germline V gene lookup returns CDR1 SNHLY and CDR2 FYNNEI. This CDR3 has 12 residues. V dropped 5 bases and J dropped 3 bases, with 8 bases sitting between them. CDR3 sequence (DNA): TGTGCCAGCAGTAAGGACCGCTACGAGCAGTACTTC. Protein sequence: CASSKDRYEQYF.

On this clone itself: The sample has other DNA sequences that encode this CDR3 too. The V gene is TRBV5-6, the J gene TRBJ2-7; 10 bases map to TRBD1. Germline V gene sequence: CDR1 SGHDT, CDR2 YYEEEE. V shed 2 bases and J 2 bases; nucleotides not matched to a gene: 1. This CDR3 has 14 amino acids. In DNA, the CDR3 is TGTGCCAGCAGCTTTGGGACAGGGGCCTACGAGCAGTACTTC. It encodes CASSFGTGAYEQYF.

This chain uses TRBV4-1 with TRBJ2-2; a weak D match, TRBD1 (6 bases). The germline CDR1 and CDR2 sequences are MGHRA and YSYEKL. This CDR3 is built from 16 residues. Trimming shortened V by 1 base and J by 1 base, and 10 bases separated the two germline ends. The CDR3 region is CASSQGLGGNTGELFF. The CDR3 nucleotides are TGCGCCAGCAGCCAAGGGCTAGGGGGGAACACCGGGGAGCTGTTTTTT.

CDR3 in DNA: TGTGCCAGCAGCTTTCCGACCGTACTAGCGAAGCGAAACACCGGGGAGCTGTTTTTT. Translation gives CASSFPTVLAKRNTGELFF. The chain carries TRBV7-8 and TRBJ2-2; 7 positions agree with TRBD2. V dropped 3 bases and J dropped 2; count of bases not matched to a gene: 15. The germline V gene encodes CDR1 SGHVS and CDR2 FQNEAQ. This CDR3 is 19 amino acids long.

The CDR3 nucleotides are TGTGCCAGCAGCCAAACGGGACGGAACCACATGAACACTGAAGCTTTCTTT. It is translated as CASSQTGRNHMNTEAFF. This chain links TRBV14 with TRBJ1-1; maybe TRBD1 (5 bases). CDR3 length: 17 residues. In germline, CDR1 is SGHDN, CDR2 FVKESK. Trimming took off 2 bases at V and 0 bases at J, with 16 bases between the two ends.

The gene calls are TRBV7-2 and TRBJ2-5, with TRBD2 matching over 7 bases. V lost 5 bases and J lost 7; bases outside the gene matches: 7. In germline, CDR1 is SGHTA, CDR2 FQGNSA. This CDR3 is 13 amino acids long. The DNA for the CDR3 is TGTGCCAGCAGCCTAGACTCGGGAGGGACCCAGTACTTC. It encodes CASSLDSGGTQYF.

Written as DNA, the CDR3 is TGTGCCTGGAGTGTACCGGGCGACATAAACACTGAAGCTTTCTTT. Its translation is CAWSVPGDINTEAFF. The J gene is TRBJ1-1, the V gene TRBV30; no definite D call. The CDR3 is 15 amino acids. Germline V gene lookup returns CDR1 GTSNPN and CDR2 SVGIG (reference sequence). V was pared by 0 bases and J by 2 bases, with 13 bases between.

The chain combines TRBV7-9 with TRBJ2-3, with 7 bases identical to TRBD2. There are 16 residues in the CDR3. CDR1 is SEHNR, CDR2 FQNEAQ, per germline (reference sequence). The J segment lost 3 bases and the V segment lost 5 bases, leaving 11 bases of the junction unmatched. This chain's CDR3 is CASSRVPREGTDTQYF. As DNA, the CDR3 is TGTGCCAGCAGCCGAGTCCCGAGGGAGGGAACAGATACGCAGTATTTT.

This chain links TRBV14 with TRBJ1-4, with D perhaps matching TRBD1 (5 bases). Trimming took 3 bases from V and 7 from J, leaving 15 bases between them. The germline CDR1 and CDR2 sequences are SGHDN and FVKESK. The CDR3 totals 15 residues. CDR3: CASSHGETRGEKLFF. The CDR3 DNA sequence: TGTGCCAGCAGCCACGGAGAGACTAGGGGTGAAAAACTGTTTTTT. The entire variable domain, with the rest obtained from reference TRBV14 and TRBJ1-4, is as follows: EAGVTQFPSHSVIEKGQTVTLRCDPISGHDNLYWYRRVMGKEIKFLLHFVKESKQDESGMPNNRFLAERTGGTYSTLKVQPAELEDSGVYFCASSHGETRGEKLFFGSGTQLSVL.

The CDR3 DNA sequence: TGTGCCAGTAGTAGGGGACAGGACTATACGCAGTATTTT. This encodes CASSRGQDYTQYF. The chain links TRBV19 to TRBJ2-3; 8 positions agree with TRBD1. Germline V CDR1 and CDR2: LNHDA, SQIVND (reference sequence). This CDR3 has 13 residues. J gave up 7 bases and V 4 bases, and 4 bases lay outside the gene matches.

The chain uses TRBV7-9 and TRBJ2-1; 8 bases match TRBD1. The CDR3 runs 12 residues. Germline V gives CDR1 SEHNR, CDR2 FQNEAQ (reference sequence). Trimming removed 1 base from V and 12 bases from J; junction bases left unmatched: 2. Here the CDR3 reads CASSLDGTGQFF. In nucleotides, the CDR3 is TGTGCCAGCAGCTTAGACGGGACAGGGCAGTTCTTC.

J is TRBJ2-6 and V is TRBV10-3; 7 nucleotides match TRBD2. Germline V gene sequence: CDR1 ENHRY, CDR2 SYGVKD. The J segment lost 0 bases and the V segment lost 6 bases, leaving 11 bases of the junction unmatched. The CDR3 is made up of 18 amino acids. As DNA, the CDR3 is TGTGCCATCAGAACGGGTGGGAGGGATTCCTCTGGGGCCAACGTCCTGACTTTC. It codes for CAIRTGGRDSSGANVLTF.

The V call is TRBV19, the J call TRBJ2-7, with TRBD2 matching 7 bases. The CDR3 runs 14 residues. The J segment lost 4 bases and the V segment lost 5 bases, leaving 8 bases of the junction unmatched. Per germline, CDR1 LNHDA and CDR2 SQIVND (reference sequence). This chain's CDR3 is CASSSGGSRYEQYF. DNA for the CDR3: TGTGCCAGTAGTTCAGGCGGGAGTCGGTACGAGCAGTACTTC.

Of note for this clone: This CDR3 is also generated by other DNA sequences in the sample. This chain connects TRBV5-1 to TRBJ2-7; no reliable D call. Germline V gene data show CDR1 as SGHRS and CDR2 as YFSETQ. Trimming removed 0 bases at V and 3 bases at J, with 7 bases between. CDR3 length: 13 residues. The CDR3 reads CASSLGASYEQYF. The CDR3 region has the DNA TGCGCCAGCAGCTTGGGAGCGAGCTACGAGCAGTACTTC.

The gene calls are TRBV5-5 and TRBJ2-7, with TRBD1 as a possible D gene (5 bases). Germline assignment: CDR1 SGHKS and CDR2 YYEKEE (reference sequence). The CDR3 covers 13 residues. V lost 2 bases and J lost 2, with 8 bases in between. This chain's CDR3 is CASSFGHPYEQYF. As DNA, the CDR3 is TGTGCCAGCAGCTTTGGACACCCCTACGAGCAGTACTTC.

This chain uses TRBV7-2 with TRBJ2-1, with 8 bases that match TRBD2. Germline V gene sequence: CDR1 SGHTA, CDR2 FQGNSA. The CDR3 loop spans 14 amino acids. With V trimmed by 4 bases and J by 8 bases, 7 bases remained unmatched. The CDR3 here is CASSWREARDEQFF. The CDR3 nucleotides are TGTGCCAGCAGCTGGCGGGAGGCCCGGGATGAGCAGTTCTTC. Complete variable domain (other parts from reference TRBV7-2 and TRBJ2-1): GAGVSQSPSNKVTEKGKDVELRCDPISGHTALYWYRQSLGQGLEFLIYFQGNSAPDKSGLPSDRFSAERTGGSVSTLTIQRTQQEDSAVYLCASSWREARDEQFFGPGTRLTVL.

The CDR3 sequence: CASSQGRGAVGELFF. CDR3 bases: TGCGCCAGCAGCCAAGGGAGGGGAGCAGTCGGGGAGCTGTTTTTT. This sequence joins TRBV4-1 and TRBJ2-2; a possible D gene is TRBD2 (6 bases). Trimming shortened V by 1 base and J by 7 bases, and 13 bases separated the two germline ends. Germline CDR1 is MGHRA and CDR2 is YSYEKL. This CDR3 is built from 15 residues.

The V and J genes are TRBV18 and TRBJ2-3, with unresolved D. Germline CDR1 is KGHSH and CDR2 is LQKENI. Trimming removed 1 base at V and 5 bases at J, with 10 bases between. The CDR3 consists of 14 residues. CDR3 bases: TGTGCCAGCTCACCACAGTACGATCGAGATACGCAGTATTTT. This encodes CASSPQYDRDTQYF.

This clone came up a few times. The rearrangement uses TRBV18 and TRBJ2-5; D might be TRBD1 (5 bases). The ends were cut back, 4 bases at V and 5 bases at J, with 17 bases in the middle. CDR1 and CDR2 from the germline V gene are KGHSH and LQKENI. This CDR3 is built from 15 residues. CDR3 sequence (DNA): TGTGCCAGCTCACGACTCTTAGGGGTCGGGGAGACCCAGTACTTC. It specifies CASSRLLGVGETQYF.

The V and J genes are TRBV5-1 and TRBJ2-7, with D unresolved. The CDR3 length is 12 residues. Trimming took 5 bases from V and 5 from J, leaving 11 bases between them. Germline CDR1 is SGHRS and CDR2 is YFSETQ. CDR3 region: CASRSRPDEQYF. For the CDR3, the DNA is TGCGCCAGCAGGTCTAGACCCGACGAGCAGTACTTC.

The chain is built from TRBV19 and TRBJ1-5; no clear D gene. From germline, CDR1 is LNHDA and CDR2 SQIVND (reference sequence). Deletions cut 4 bases from V and 2 bases from J, with 18 bases between. CDR3 length equals 17 residues. CDR3 DNA sequence: TGTGCCAGTAGTAGTCTCACCACGGGTGAGGGCAATCAGCCCCAGCATTTT. As protein: CASSSLTTGEGNQPQHF.

The genes are TRBV5-1 and TRBJ2-7; D is possibly TRBD1 (6 bases). Germline V gene lookup returns CDR1 SGHRS and CDR2 YFSETQ. The CDR3 spans 14 residues. The V end lost 3 bases, the J end lost 3 bases, and 13 bases lay between the germline ends. The CDR3 nucleotides read TGCGCCAGCAGCTCCGAAACGGACAGCTACGAGCAGTACTTC. Amino acid sequence: CASSSETDSYEQYF.